The clone carrying this T cell receptor (beta chain) was seen only a few times. Its antigen remains unidentified. These data are taken from a study of Tregs in tolerant kidney transplant recipients. Trimming removed 2 bases at V and 4 bases at J, with 15 bases between. This CDR3 region has 15 residues. Per germline, CDR1 MGHRA and CDR2 YSYEKL. The assay was immunoSEQ multiplex PCR, and TCRdb's table has in-frame clones only and misses some. Altogether 120,000 or so clones are present, around 94% being singletons, with the ten largest covering approximately 0.54%. Study-level findings and limits: No direct test of biological reproducibility was done here. The most relevant donor-specific Treg TCRbeta repertoire apparently came from expansion with activated donor B cells.

The clonotype originates from a human donor in good health. The sample taken for sequencing was CD4+ T cells from blood. The chain couples TRBV4-1 to TRBJ2-7; no firm D call. The CDR3 region is CASSQNPLRNYEQYF. The CDR3 coding sequence is TGCGCCAGCAGCCAAAACCCCCTGAGGAATTACGAGCAGTACTTC.